This TCR beta chain was retrieved from a study of CD8 T cells in Susac syndrome. A note on this clonotype: Its antigen is currently unknown.

Trimming took 4 bases from V and 7 from J; bases not matched to a gene: 7. CDR1 and CDR2 (germline): SQVTM, ANQGSEA. The CDR3 is 14 amino acids. RNA in amounts of about 0.45 to 1 ug was reverse transcribed with random hexamers. The authors amplified TCR beta CDR3 across 54 Vbeta and 13 Jbeta using immunoSEQ multiplex PCR. MiXCR, applied by TCRdb to the immunoSEQ multiplex PCR reads, yields one record per CDR3 protein. Here the sample spans about 210,000 distinct CDR3 sequences, approximately 95% being singletons. Study findings and constraints: The study acknowledged a relatively small number of individuals in its TCR sequencing and HLA analysis.

The multiple sclerosis control group comprised treatment-naive patients with stable or active relapsing-remitting disease. The sequenced material came from CD4+ T cells from PBMCs. The V and J genes are TRBV29-1 and TRBJ2-4; TRBD2 aligns across 10 bases. This TCR was recovered from a human donor with multiple sclerosis. CDR3 loop: CSVVTGTSVNIQYF. The CDR3 DNA is TGCAGCGTTGTCACGGGGACTAGCGTTAACATTCAGTACTTC.